These T cell receptor beta chains were read from a single sample in a study of cytomegalovirus exposure and HLA in healthy donors. Sequencing was performed with immunoSEQ multiplex PCR; in TCRdb, only in-frame clones are kept and a portion is missing. The data hold tens of thousands of clones, with 95% observed a single time. Sequenced sample: PBMCs. The receptors here all came from a woman between 18 and 29 years old in good health and CMV-seronegative. Both conserved end residues are part of each CDR3. The order of the fields is D gene, J gene, clone size, V gene, CDR3 DNA, CDR3 protein. The D gene is left open where the match is weak. Size values are once, few and many counts, or a class for expanded clones, and some rows have none.

.	TRBJ2-1	.	TRBV28	TGTGCCAGCAGCATCTCGGGGGGCGGAGGCAGGGAGCAGTTCTTC	CASSISGGGGREQFF
TRBD2	TRBJ2-1	.	TRBV7-9	TGTGCCAGCAGCTTGTTAGCGGGGGATACTTACAATGAGCAGTTCTTC	CASSLLAGDTYNEQFF
.	TRBJ1-1	.	TRBV7-9	TGTGCCAGCAGCCCAACAGTTAACACTGAAGCTTTCTTT	CASSPTVNTEAFF
TRBD1	TRBJ2-7	.	TRBV5-6	TGTGCCAGCAGCTCATGGGACAGGGGCGGATACGAGCAGTACTTC	CASSSWDRGGYEQYF
.	TRBJ2-7	.	TRBV4-1	TGCGCCAGCAGCCAGAAGCTGGGCCGCTCTACCGAGCAGTACTTC	CASSQKLGRSTEQYF
.	TRBJ1-2	.	TRBV21-1	TGTGCCAGCAGCAACGCAGGGCTCCCTTCGGGGGGTGGCTACACCTTC	CASSNAGLPSGGGYTF
TRBD1	TRBJ2-1	.	TRBV9	TGTGCCAGCAGCGGATTAACAGGGGCGCGTGAGCAGTTCTTC	CASSGLTGAREQFF
.	TRBJ2-7	.	TRBV6-6	TGTGCCAGCAGCGGACAGTCAAGCTCCTACGAGCAGTACTTC	CASSGQSSSYEQYF
.	TRBJ1-3	once	TRBV29-1	TGCAGCGTGGCAGACAGCTCTGGAAACACCATATATTTT	CSVADSSGNTIYF
TRBD1	TRBJ2-3	.	TRBV6-6	TGTGCCAGCAGTTACTCGGACAGGGTGGGGGGAGATACGCAGTATTTT	CASSYSDRVGGDTQYF
.	TRBJ1-1	once	TRBV25-1	TGTGCCAGCAGTGAATCGGTCACTGAAGCTTTCTTT	CASSESVTEAFF
.	TRBJ2-2	.	TRBV9	TGTGCCAGTTCGGACGGACTGGGACATATGGCCGGGGAGCTGTTTTTT	CASSDGLGHMAGELFF
TRBD2	TRBJ2-7	.	TRBV15	TGTGCCACCAGCAGAGACGATAGCGGGAGGATCTACGAGCAGTACTTC	CATSRDDSGRIYEQYF
.	TRBJ2-3	.	TRBV29-1	TGCAGCATAGATGGAGTCCCAGATACGCAGTATTTT	CSIDGVPDTQYF
.	TRBJ2-1	.	TRBV7-8	TGTGCCAGCAGCTTAGTACGAGGGAATACCTACAATGAGCAGTTCTTC	CASSLVRGNTYNEQFF
.	TRBJ1-5	.	TRBV19	TGTGCCAGTAGTCAAGAAGGGGGGGGGATGAGCAATCAGCCCCAGCATTTT	CASSQEGGGMSNQPQHF
.	TRBJ2-7	many	TRBV4-3	TGCGCCAGCAGCCCCCTCGAGGGTTCCTACGAGCAGTACTTC	CASSPLEGSYEQYF
TRBD1	TRBJ1-2	once	TRBV27	TGTGCCAGCAGTTGGGTCGACAGGGGGAATCGAGGCTACACCTTC	CASSWVDRGNRGYTF
.	TRBJ1-5	few	TRBV6-5	TGTGCCAGCAGTTCGGACAAGTCTAGCAATCAGCCCCAGCATTTT	CASSSDKSSNQPQHF
TRBD2	TRBJ2-1	.	TRBV28	TGTGCCAGCAGTCGGGACTACCACTCCTACAATGAGCAGTTCTTC	CASSRDYHSYNEQFF
TRBD2	TRBJ2-3	.	TRBV9	TGTGCCAGCAGCCCAAAATACTCCTCTCCGGGACTAGCGGGAGGGGTCACAGATACGCAGTATTTT	CASSPKYSSPGLAGGVTDTQYF
TRBD2	TRBJ2-1	.	TRBV28	TGTGCCAGCAGTCTTCTTGAGACTAGCGGGAGGGCCTTAGGTGAGCAGTTCTTC	CASSLLETSGRALGEQFF
.	TRBJ1-2	.	TRBV5-1	TGCGCCAGCAGCCCGAGACAAGGCCCCCTTGACTATGGCTACACCTTC	CASSPRQGPLDYGYTF
TRBD1	TRBJ2-1	.	TRBV9	TGTGCCAGCAGCGCAAACAGGGGATTCTACAATGAGCAGTTCTTC	CASSANRGFYNEQFF
TRBD1	TRBJ2-7	once	TRBV16	TGTGCCAGCAGCAACCGGGACAGGGGAGGCGAGCAGTACTTC	CASSNRDRGGEQYF
TRBD2	TRBJ2-1	.	TRBV11-2	TGTGCCAGCAGCTTAGATGGCGTGGGACTAGCGGTCAATGAGCAGTTCTTC	CASSLDGVGLAVNEQFF
TRBD2	TRBJ2-1	.	TRBV19	TGTGCCAGTAGGAAGCGGGAGGGCCTGGATAATGAGCAGTTCTTC	CASRKREGLDNEQFF
.	TRBJ1-3	once	TRBV5-6	TGTGCCAGCAGCCTGGGACCGGGGGACACCATATATTTT	CASSLGPGDTIYF
.	TRBJ1-4	.	TRBV28	TGTGCCAGCAGTCCGTCACCGGGACAACCTAATGAAAAACTGTTTTTT	CASSPSPGQPNEKLFF
TRBD1	TRBJ2-3	.	TRBV7-2	TGTGCCAGCAGCTCCCGACAGGGGGGAGATACGCAGTATTTT	CASSSRQGGDTQYF
.	TRBJ2-5	.	TRBV29-1	TGCAGCGTTGCCACCATGCAGAAAGAGACCCAGTACTTC	CSVATMQKETQYF
TRBD1	TRBJ2-6	.	TRBV2	TGTGCCAGCAGTGCTGGACAGGGATCTGGGGCCAACGTCCTGACTTTC	CASSAGQGSGANVLTF
TRBD1	TRBJ1-3	.	TRBV28	TGTGCCAGCAGTCCATACAGGGGACCGGGAATTGGAAACACCATATATTTT	CASSPYRGPGIGNTIYF
.	TRBJ1-1	.	TRBV27	TGTGCCAGCAGGATACCAGGGCGTACTGAAGCTTTCTTT	CASRIPGRTEAFF
TRBD1	TRBJ1-2	.	TRBV5-4	TGTGCCAGCAGATCCGGGACAGGTGCCCATGGCTACACCTTC	CASRSGTGAHGYTF
TRBD1	TRBJ1-1	.	TRBV7-9	TGTGCCAGCAGCTTAGAGGCAGGGGGGAGCGGAAAAGCTTTCTTT	CASSLEAGGSGKAFF
.	TRBJ2-7	.	TRBV18	TGTGCCAGCTCAAGAAGGGGCGGCGAGCAGTACTTC	CASSRRGGEQYF
.	TRBJ1-5	.	TRBV18	TGTGCCAGCTCACCATTGCCAGGGTTTAGCAATCAGCCCCAGCATTTT	CASSPLPGFSNQPQHF
.	TRBJ1-2	.	TRBV11-2	TGTGCCAGCAGCCCGGGGGGACTCTATGGCTACACCTTC	CASSPGGLYGYTF
TRBD2	TRBJ2-1	.	TRBV11-2	TGTGCCAGCAGCTTAAGGAGCGGGAGGGCCTCCTACAATGAGCAGTTCTTC	CASSLRSGRASYNEQFF
.	TRBJ2-5	once	TRBV4-1	TGCGCCAGCAGCCTCACTCAAGAGACCCAGTACTTC	CASSLTQETQYF
.	TRBJ2-3	few	TRBV6-5	TGTGCCAGCACCAAGCTTGGCGGAGCCGCGCAGTATTTT	CASTKLGGAAQYF
TRBD2	TRBJ2-2	.	TRBV5-1	TGCGCCAGCAGCTTGGGGGCTCTGACTAGCGGAGATACCGGGGAGCTGTTTTTT	CASSLGALTSGDTGELFF
TRBD1	TRBJ1-1	.	TRBV13	TGTGCCAGCAGCCCCCGGACAGGAATGAACACTGAAGCTTTCTTT	CASSPRTGMNTEAFF
TRBD1	TRBJ1-4	.	TRBV5-4	TGTGCCAGCAGCCCGGGGACAGTTAATGAAAAACTGTTTTTT	CASSPGTVNEKLFF
.	TRBJ1-4	few	TRBV18	TGTGCCAGCTCACACCGGGGGGGAGCTCCAACTAATGAAAAACTGTTTTTT	CASSHRGGAPTNEKLFF